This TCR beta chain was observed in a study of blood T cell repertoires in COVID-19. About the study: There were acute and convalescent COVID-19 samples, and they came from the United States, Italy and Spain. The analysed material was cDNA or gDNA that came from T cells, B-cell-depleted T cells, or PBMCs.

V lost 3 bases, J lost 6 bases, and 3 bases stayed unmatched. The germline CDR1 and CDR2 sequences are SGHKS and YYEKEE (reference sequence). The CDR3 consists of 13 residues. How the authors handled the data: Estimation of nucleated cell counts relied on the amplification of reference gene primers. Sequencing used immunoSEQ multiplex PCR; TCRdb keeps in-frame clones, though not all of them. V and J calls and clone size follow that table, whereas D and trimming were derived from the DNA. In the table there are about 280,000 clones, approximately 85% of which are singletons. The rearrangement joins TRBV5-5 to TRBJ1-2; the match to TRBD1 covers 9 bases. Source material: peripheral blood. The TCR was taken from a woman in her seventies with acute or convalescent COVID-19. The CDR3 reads CASSWDRDHGYTF. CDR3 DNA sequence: TGTGCCAGCAGCTGGGACAGGGATCATGGCTACACCTTC.